This T cell receptor (beta chain) was found in a study of tumor-infiltrating lymphocytes in primary liver carcinoma (dated by TCRdb to 2017 to 2019). Study-level background: Hepatocellular carcinoma (four) or combined HCC and intrahepatic cholangiocarcinoma (one) was present in the five patients, who were three men and two women aged 30 to 69 years. The tumors of the five patients were staged as T1-T3 N0M0, with maximum diameters ranging from about 4 to 10 cm. Each sample produced roughly 3.65 to 8 million productive TCRbeta reads, and read depth showed no significant difference between tissue types. The study combined TCRbeta repertoire sequencing, expression microarrays and whole-exome sequencing across five regions of each liver tumor, with adjacent normal tissue and blood. A total of 35 specimens from 5 patients underwent TCRbeta repertoire sequencing, comprising around 25 tumor regions, 5 adjacent noncancerous liver tissues and 5 peripheral blood samples. To link TCRbeta repertoire diversity with the local molecular phenotype, the roughly 25 tumor region samples were profiled using Agilent mRNA microarrays. High reproducibility was observed for the technical replicate repertoires, with mean shared-clone rates approximately 0.92 and correlation coefficients above 0.95.

General study outcomes and caveats: Repertoire overlap was found to be higher between tumor regions (mean roughly 36%) than between tumor-adjacent (roughly 17%) or tumor-blood (around 15%) pairs, consistent with antigen-driven expansion. Because sequencing covered only the TCR beta chain and unpaired alpha chains were not captured, true repertoire diversity is likely underestimated. Since the samples were bulk and unsorted, there was no way to compare CD4+ and CD8+ T cell repertoires. With just a few patients in the study, the authors point out that the findings should be validated in a larger study. The top 250 clones made up a significantly larger repertoire fraction in tumors than in blood (p = 0.039). Only roughly 7-24% of top clones appeared in all five regions of a tumor, which suggests that tumor-infiltrating T cells are spatially heterogeneous.

Total RNA and DNA were co-extracted from about 20-30 mg of bulk tissue with the AllPrep DNA/RNA mini kit, without cell sorting. Between late 2015 and early 2016, several patients in China with histopathologically diagnosed primary liver carcinoma had their tumors surgically resected. At the time of sampling, the patients were treatment-naive and had chronic HBV infection. Five spatially separated regions were sampled per tumor: superior, inferior, left-lateral and right-lateral poles, plus the tumor centre. Histological examination found more than 75% viable tumor cells in every tumor sample. Pieces of fresh tumor and adjacent tissue were cut in half, with one half kept in RNAlater at -80 degrees C and the other half sent for histology. Starting from 500 to 600 ng total RNA, TCRbeta-specific cDNA was produced by reverse transcription with a constant-region primer and ProtoScript II reverse transcriptase. Three nested multiplex PCR rounds, following a slightly modified ARM-PCR procedure, were used to build the TCRbeta libraries. A final 25-cycle PCR with Deep VentR polymerase added sample barcodes and Illumina adapters. Before sequencing, amplicons of 200-500 bp were purified from gel using a QIAquick gel extraction kit. TCRbeta amplicons were sequenced on an Illumina HiSeq 2500 with 250-bp paired-end reads. Regarding the original processing steps: To recover full CDR3 sequences, reads were quality-trimmed using Trimmomatic v0.33 and paired reads were then merged using FLASH v1.2.11. V, D and J germline segments were assigned to the rearranged TCRbeta sequences by MiGEC v1.2.1b. Clonotype statistics and Shannon-Wiener diversity indices were calculated with VDJtools v1.0.0. To cut down on sampling bias, every analysis after diversity analysis relied on just the 250 most abundant clonotypes from each sample. TCRdb took the public reads, trimmed them with fastp at Q25, ran MiXCR for clone calling and kept in-frame beta chains. CDR3 protein duplicates are merged, each entry listing the most common genes and DNA. TCRdb assigned the V and J calls; the authors' analysis was not used. A total of roughly 120,000 distinct CDR3 sequences appear in this sample, 50% to 80% of them only once. The ten largest clonotypes hold approximately 8% of the sample.

This clonotype was observed many times. Which antigen it targets is not known. No base quality values were provided; no much bigger clone lies one nucleotide off. The material sequenced was liver tumor tissue from sampling region 3. The cell subset or site tag for this specimen amounts to: tumor region T3, left-lateral pole. This receptor was obtained from a woman aged 55 to 70 with primary liver carcinoma and hepatitis B virus infection.

The base sequence is TGTGCCAGCAGCGTCAATCGGGACCGAACCTACGAGCAGTACTTC. The translation is CASSVNRDRTYEQYF. Recombination joined TRBV6-5 with TRBJ2-7, with the D call perhaps TRBD1 or TRBD2, as 5 bases match in each case. From the cysteine up to the phenylalanine, the CDR3 has a length of 15 residues. Here the CDR3 DNA is all that survives: 45 bases in frame from base 1. At the junction V is shortened by 6 bases and J by 2 bases, with 17 bases in between. CDR1 and CDR2, per the germline V gene, are MNHEY and SVGAGI.